This TCR beta chain was captured in a study of T cell responses to AZD1222 COVID-19 vaccine. In the study overall: Researchers grouped second doses given at about 4 or about 12 weeks into one pool.

Notes on the study in general: The donor cohort was predominantly white British with a female majority, and clonal diversity may have been underestimated. Repertoires were sampled only after the peak T cell response. Vaccine-related CD4 TCRs covered spike, predominating at 160-218 and 743-854.

The method was immunoSEQ multiplex PCR; TCRdb's version includes in-frame clones alone and lacks a portion of them. The repertoire consists of 100,000 to 150,000 clones, with around 89% occurring once and the leading ten covering about 4.7%. Remarks on this clone: Antigen unknown.

The sample here was peripheral blood, taken on day 0 of AZD1222 vaccination. The TCR was taken from an adult in good health.

CDR3 region: CASSYGRGSEKLFF. The DNA for the CDR3 is TGTGCCAGCAGTTACGGCAGGGGATCTGAAAAACTGTTTTTT. The rearrangement uses TRBV6-5 and TRBJ1-4; D might be TRBD1 (6 bases). The CDR3 is 14 amino acids. Germline CDR1 and CDR2: MNHEY and SVGAGI. The V and J ends lost 2 bases and 7 bases respectively, with 11 bases between them.